This entry lists 18 T cell receptor beta chains sequenced from one sample in a study of blood T cell repertoires in COVID-19. Assay used: immunoSEQ multiplex PCR; TCRdb lists only in-frame clones, some missing. The sample lists 250,000 to 300,000 clones; 89% were seen once. Sequencing was done on a sample of peripheral blood. The receptor source for this set is a woman between 40 and 50 years old who had recovered from COVID-19.

The chain has TRBV2 and TRBJ1-1; no clear D gene. Germline V CDR1 and CDR2: SNHLY, FYNNEI. This CDR3 is 13 amino acids long. V was shortened by 4 bases and J by 2 bases, with 8 bases between the two germline ends. The chain's CDR3 is CASSATTNTEAFF. The CDR3 DNA reads TGTGCCAGCAGTGCCACGACTAACACTGAAGCTTTCTTT.

The genes are TRBV10-2 and TRBJ1-2, with 9 bases that match TRBD1. Looked up from germline, CDR1 is WSHSY and CDR2 is SAAADI. The ends lost 5 bases at V and 8 bases at J; junction bases unmatched: 3. The CDR3 runs to 12 residues. Written as DNA, the CDR3 is TGCGCCAGCAGTACAGGGGGCAAAGGCTACACCTTC. It codes for CASSTGGKGYTF.

This chain links TRBV5-6 with TRBJ2-5; 10 bases align to TRBD1. Per germline, CDR1 SGHDT and CDR2 YYEEEE. The J segment lost 6 bases and the V segment lost 4 bases, leaving 12 bases of the junction unmatched. This CDR3 region has 16 residues. The CDR3 sequence is CASSMMGTGAEKTQYF. The CDR3 coding sequence is TGTGCCAGCAGCATGATGGGGACAGGGGCGGAAAAGACCCAGTACTTC.

The rearrangement links TRBV6-5 to TRBJ1-5; TRBD1 aligns across 7 bases. Looked up from germline, CDR1 is MNHEY and CDR2 is SVGAGI. The CDR3 totals 13 residues. V shed 4 bases and J 5 bases; nucleotides not matched to a gene: 2. The CDR3 nucleotides are TGTGCCAGCAGTTCGACAGGGTATCAGCCCCAGCATTTT. Translation gives CASSSTGYQPQHF.

The chain uses TRBV3-1 (or the pseudogene TRBV3-2) and TRBJ2-4; weak D call: TRBD1 (6 bases). The CDR3 length is 14 residues. The V end was cut by 5 bases, the J end by 2 bases, with 10 bases between. Germline V gene sequence: CDR1 LGHDT, CDR2 YNNKEL (reference sequence). The CDR3 DNA is TGTGCCAGCAGCGACACAGGGACCAAAAACATTCAGTACTTC. Translation gives CASSDTGTKNIQYF.

The rearrangement links TRBV4-3 to TRBJ2-6, with D perhaps matching TRBD2 (5 bases). Trimming pared 1 base from V and 4 bases from J, leaving 11 bases between. The CDR3 length is 16 residues. Germline CDR1 is LGHNA and CDR2 is YSLEER. The DNA for the CDR3 is TGCGCCAGCAGCCAAGGAGAAGGGAGCGGGGCCAACGTCCTGACTTTC. Its translation: CASSQGEGSGANVLTF.

The chain employs TRBV6-6 and TRBJ2-5, with D perhaps TRBD2 (6 bases). The CDR3 has 13 residues. V lost 7 bases and J lost 1, with 10 bases in between. Germline lookup yields CDR1 MNHNY and CDR2 SVGAGI (reference sequence). CDR3 protein: CASKPGGQETQYF. Here the CDR3 DNA reads TGTGCCAGCAAACCCGGGGGCCAAGAGACCCAGTACTTC.

The CDR3 loop reads CASSPQGGDEQFF. The CDR3 DNA is TGTGCCAGCAGCCCCCAGGGAGGAGATGAGCAGTTCTTC. J is TRBJ2-1 and V is TRBV5-4; maybe TRBD2 (6 bases). V lost 4 bases to trimming and J lost 8 bases, with 13 bases between them. This CDR3 region has 13 residues. CDR1 SGHNT and CDR2 YYREEE come from the germline V gene (reference sequence). Looking up the rest from reference TRBV5-4 and TRBJ2-1 gives the full variable domain: ETGVTQSPTHLIKTRGQQVTLRCSSQSGHNTVSWYQQALGQGPQFIFQYYREEENGRGNFPPRFSGLQFPNYSSELNVNALELDDSALYLCASSPQGGDEQFFGPGTRLTVL.

This sequence joins TRBV19 and TRBJ2-3; 7 positions match TRBD1. With V trimmed by 8 bases and J by 2 bases, 7 bases remained unmatched. Germline V CDR1 and CDR2: LNHDA, SQIVND (reference sequence). The CDR3 runs 14 residues. CDR3 protein: CASAPGQYTDTQYF. For the CDR3, the DNA is TGTGCCAGTGCTCCGGGACAGTACACAGATACGCAGTATTTT.

This clone appeared a single time. The genes are TRBV14 and TRBJ1-6; no reliable D call. V was clipped by 4 bases and J by 8 bases, with 9 bases between them. This CDR3 region has 13 residues. In germline, CDR1 is SGHDN, CDR2 FVKESK. The CDR3 loop reads CASSPSPYSPLHF. In nucleotides, the CDR3 is TGTGCCAGCAGCCCCAGTCCTTATTCACCCCTCCACTTT.

The chain links TRBV2 to TRBJ2-5; TRBD2 matches at 9 bases. Losses at the gene ends were 7 bases for V and 5 bases for J; bases not matched to a gene: 5. Germline assignment: CDR1 SNHLY and CDR2 FYNNEI. The CDR3 loop spans 13 amino acids. The CDR3 reads CASILAGKETQYF. The CDR3 DNA reads as TGTGCCAGCATTCTAGCGGGAAAGGAGACCCAGTACTTC.

The chain recombines TRBV5-6 with TRBJ2-7, with TRBD1 matching over 7 bases. This CDR3 contains 14 residues. V gave up 4 bases and J gave up 3 bases; unmatched junction bases: 7. Germline loops: CDR1 SGHDT, CDR2 YYEEEE. Here the CDR3 DNA reads TGTGCCAGCAGCCAACAGGGGTCTTTCTACGAGCAGTACTTC. It encodes CASSQQGSFYEQYF. The entire variable domain, with the rest obtained from reference TRBV5-6 and TRBJ2-7, is as follows: DAGVTQSPTHLIKTRGQQVTLRCSPKSGHDTVSWYQQALGQGPQFIFQYYEEEERQRGNFPDRFSGHQFPNYSSELNVNALLLGDSALYLCASSQQGSFYEQYFGPGTRLTVT.

The chain couples TRBV3-1 (or the pseudogene TRBV3-2) to TRBJ1-2; perhaps TRBD1 as D (5 bases). Germline V gene lookup returns CDR1 LGHDT and CDR2 YNNKEL (reference sequence). V was clipped by 2 bases and J by 4 bases, with 11 bases between them. The CDR3 covers 14 residues. The CDR3 loop reads CASSQLIGVYGYTF. The CDR3 region has the DNA TGTGCCAGCAGCCAACTGATAGGGGTCTATGGCTACACCTTC.

This chain joins TRBV20-1 and TRBJ2-3, with 10 bases matching TRBD2. Germline V gene sequence: CDR1 DFQATT, CDR2 SNEGSKA (reference sequence). V dropped 3 bases and J dropped 2; count of bases not matched to a gene: 11. The CDR3 contains 17 residues. CDR3 loop: CSASALAGASNTDTQYF. CDR3 DNA: TGCAGTGCTAGTGCTCTAGCGGGAGCTTCAAACACAGATACGCAGTATTTT.

This sequence joins TRBV5-1 and TRBJ1-2; 10 nucleotides match TRBD1. With 6 bases clipped from V and 4 bases from J, the junction kept 6 bases outside the gene matches. Germline V lookup: CDR1 SGHRS, CDR2 YFSETQ. The CDR3 covers 14 residues. In DNA form, the CDR3 reads TGCGCCAGCAAAACCGGGACAGGGGCCTATGGCTACACCTTC. Amino acids: CASKTGTGAYGYTF.

This clone was picked up a small number of times. The rearrangement links TRBV9 to TRBJ2-3; 7 positions match TRBD2. V lost 0 bases, J lost 2 bases, and 3 bases stayed unmatched. The CDR3 length is 15 residues. CDR1 and CDR2 from the germline V gene are SGDLS and YYNGEE. CDR3 DNA: TGTGCCAGCAGCGTAGCGGGAGGCATCACAGATACGCAGTATTTT. This gives the protein CASSVAGGITDTQYF.

The CDR3 loop is CASSAGDRDTDTQYF. The CDR3 bases are TGTGCCAGCTCAGCCGGGGACAGGGACACAGATACGCAGTATTTT. The genes are TRBV18 and TRBJ2-3; 9 nucleotides align to TRBD1. This CDR3 region has 15 residues. Germline assignment: CDR1 KGHSH and CDR2 LQKENI. Trimming took 5 bases from V and 2 from J; bases not matched to a gene: 5.

This clone has just a few counts. V gene TRBV30 combines with J gene TRBJ1-2; tentative D call: TRBD1 (5 bases). The CDR3 length is 14 residues. V lost 0 bases and J lost 4, with 12 bases in between. The germline V gene encodes CDR1 GTSNPN and CDR2 SVGIG (reference sequence). CDR3 amino acids: CAWSVAGLGYGYTF. In DNA form, the CDR3 reads TGTGCCTGGAGTGTGGCAGGGCTTGGCTATGGCTACACCTTC.